This TCR beta chain comes out of a study of blood T cells in healthy people across ages. Sample-barcoded 5' priming and a J-beta primer mix drove a second PCR of roughly 6 to 12 cycles. TCRdb independently ran MiXCR on the 5' RACE reads; one entry per CDR3 protein. The table shows about 1.4 million distinct CDR3 sequences, with roughly 60% occurring only once. The CDR3 runs to 14 residues. Germline CDR1 SEHNR, CDR2 FQNEAQ (reference sequence). This chain joins TRBV7-9 and TRBJ2-4; 7 nucleotides line up with TRBD2. The J call may be incorrect, as the DNA end agrees better with TRBJ2-7. Sequencing was done on a sample of blood. The TCR sequence derives from a man younger than 35 in good health. CDR3 protein: CASSLREVSYEQYF. CDR3 nucleotide sequence: TGTGCCAGCAGCTTACGGGAGGTTTCCTACGAGCAGTACTTC.